The rows below give T cell receptor beta chains drawn from one sample of a study of beta chain features in type 1 diabetes. The method was immunoSEQ multiplex PCR; TCRdb's version includes in-frame clones alone and lacks a portion of them. The sample has about 120,000 clones, around 16% seen once; the top ten hold around 2.5%. The sequenced sample was central memory CD4+ T cells from blood. The source of these receptors is a man between 18 and 29 years old with type 1 diabetes. CDR3s include the opening cysteine and the closing phenylalanine or tryptophan. Fields, in order: D gene, J gene, V gene, clone size, CDR3 DNA, CDR3 protein. D genes are given only for firm matches. A row's size may be missing; if present it is once, few, many or a size class.

D gene: -; J gene: TRBJ1-2; V gene: TRBV29-1; clone size: -; CDR3 DNA: TGCAGCGTCCAGGGGATGGATGGCTACACCTTC; CDR3 protein: CSVQGMDGYTF
D gene: -; J gene: TRBJ2-1; V gene: TRBV10-2; clone size: -; CDR3 DNA: TGCGCCAGCAGTGGATACAATGAGCAGTTCTTC; CDR3 protein: CASSGYNEQFF
D gene: -; J gene: TRBJ1-2; V gene: TRBV2; clone size: -; CDR3 DNA: TGTGCCAGCAGTCCGGAAAGGACGGCCCGGGGCTACACCTTC; CDR3 protein: CASSPERTARGYTF
D gene: TRBD2; J gene: TRBJ2-3; V gene: TRBV7-2; clone size: few; CDR3 DNA: TGTGCCAGCAGCTTAGCTTCTAGCGGGAGAACAGATACGCAGTATTTT; CDR3 protein: CASSLASSGRTDTQYF
D gene: -; J gene: TRBJ2-7; V gene: TRBV6-5; clone size: -; CDR3 DNA: TGTGCCAGTGCCCGGGACGTGAGCTCCTACGAGCAGTACTTC; CDR3 protein: CASARDVSSYEQYF
D gene: TRBD2; J gene: TRBJ2-1; V gene: TRBV5-1; clone size: -; CDR3 DNA: TGCGCCAGCAGCAGACTAGCGGGAGGCCAATACAATGAGCAGTTCTTC; CDR3 protein: CASSRLAGGQYNEQFF
D gene: TRBD2; J gene: TRBJ2-1; V gene: TRBV28; clone size: many; CDR3 DNA: TGTGCCAGCAGTCCCGCCTCGCCGACTAGCGGGTACGACAATGAGCAGTTCTTC; CDR3 protein: CASSPASPTSGYDNEQFF
D gene: -; J gene: TRBJ1-1; V gene: TRBV14; clone size: -; CDR3 DNA: TGTGCCAGCAGCCAAGGGGCGGGTTGGAACACTGAAGCTTTCTTT; CDR3 protein: CASSQGAGWNTEAFF
D gene: -; J gene: TRBJ1-2; V gene: TRBV30; clone size: -; CDR3 DNA: TGTGCCTGGAGTGTACTCGGCCAGAGGGGGGACTATGGCTACACCTTC; CDR3 protein: CAWSVLGQRGDYGYTF
D gene: -; J gene: TRBJ2-7; V gene: TRBV30; clone size: many; CDR3 DNA: TGTGCCTGGAGTAGGGGGGGCACCTACGAGCAGTACTTC; CDR3 protein: CAWSRGGTYEQYF
D gene: TRBD1; J gene: TRBJ2-7; V gene: TRBV18; clone size: -; CDR3 DNA: TGTGCCAGCTCACCAGCCGGACAGGGTTTGGGCGAGCAGTACTTC; CDR3 protein: CASSPAGQGLGEQYF
D gene: -; J gene: TRBJ2-7; V gene: TRBV30; clone size: many; CDR3 DNA: TGTGCCTGGAGTTCCGGGGCCTACGAGCAGTACTTC; CDR3 protein: CAWSSGAYEQYF
D gene: -; J gene: TRBJ2-1; V gene: TRBV20-1; clone size: -; CDR3 DNA: TGCAGTGCGCACACTAATAGGCAGTTCTTC; CDR3 protein: CSAHTNRQFF
D gene: -; J gene: TRBJ2-5; V gene: TRBV2; clone size: once; CDR3 DNA: TGTGCCAGCAGTCGATTAGAAGAGACCCAGTACTTC; CDR3 protein: CASSRLEETQYF
D gene: TRBD1; J gene: TRBJ2-1; V gene: TRBV7-8; clone size: -; CDR3 DNA: TGTGCCAGCAGCAGGGGGCCCACGGGTGAGCAGTTCTTC; CDR3 protein: CASSRGPTGEQFF
D gene: -; J gene: TRBJ2-7; V gene: TRBV29-1; clone size: -; CDR3 DNA: TGCAGCGTTTCTGGGGGAGGCTACGAGCAGTACTTC; CDR3 protein: CSVSGGGYEQYF
D gene: -; J gene: TRBJ2-7; V gene: TRBV23-1; clone size: many; CDR3 DNA: TGCGCCAGCAGGTCTCCCAGCTCCTACGAGCAGTACTTC; CDR3 protein: CASRSPSSYEQYF
D gene: -; J gene: TRBJ1-5; V gene: TRBV4-3; clone size: few; CDR3 DNA: TGCGCCAGCAGCCAAGATCGAAATCAGCCCCAGCATTTT; CDR3 protein: CASSQDRNQPQHF
D gene: -; J gene: TRBJ1-1; V gene: TRBV30; clone size: -; CDR3 DNA: TGTGCCTGGAGTCCCTTAGGAAAAGGGGCCACTGAAGCTTTCTTT; CDR3 protein: CAWSPLGKGATEAFF
D gene: -; J gene: TRBJ2-1; V gene: TRBV7-2; clone size: few; CDR3 DNA: TGTGCCAGCAGCTTAGTAACAGCTATCGATGAGCAGTTCTTC; CDR3 protein: CASSLVTAIDEQFF
D gene: TRBD1; J gene: TRBJ2-5; V gene: TRBV28; clone size: -; CDR3 DNA: TGTGCCAGCAGTTTATCTGGGACAGGGGGACTAGCAATACAAGAGACCCAGTACTTC; CDR3 protein: CASSLSGTGGLAIQETQYF
D gene: -; J gene: TRBJ2-7; V gene: TRBV30; clone size: many; CDR3 DNA: TGTGCCTGGAGTGTACAGGGCTACGAGCAGTACTTC; CDR3 protein: CAWSVQGYEQYF
D gene: -; J gene: TRBJ2-7; V gene: TRBV7-2; clone size: few; CDR3 DNA: TGTGCCAGCACCCGTCTACAGCTGGGCGAGCAGTACTTC; CDR3 protein: CASTRLQLGEQYF
D gene: -; J gene: TRBJ2-5; V gene: TRBV5-1; clone size: -; CDR3 DNA: TGCGCCAGCAGCTTTGCCGGCCAGGATGAAGAGACCCAGTACTTC; CDR3 protein: CASSFAGQDEETQYF
D gene: TRBD1; J gene: TRBJ1-4; V gene: TRBV30; clone size: -; CDR3 DNA: TGTGCCTGGAGTCCGCCGGGACAGGGCAATGAAAAACTGTTTTTT; CDR3 protein: CAWSPPGQGNEKLFF
D gene: -; J gene: TRBJ2-5; V gene: TRBV5-1; clone size: -; CDR3 DNA: TGCGCCAGCAGCGTGGATGGACAGTCTCAAGAGACCCAGTACTTC; CDR3 protein: CASSVDGQSQETQYF
D gene: TRBD2; J gene: TRBJ2-3; V gene: TRBV2; clone size: -; CDR3 DNA: TGTGCCGGAGGACTAGCGGACACAGATACGCAGTATTTT; CDR3 protein: CAGGLADTDTQYF
D gene: -; J gene: TRBJ2-3; V gene: TRBV2; clone size: -; CDR3 DNA: TGTGCCAGCAGTGAAGACAGGTCCCCAGATACGCAGTATTTT; CDR3 protein: CASSEDRSPDTQYF
D gene: -; J gene: TRBJ1-2; V gene: TRBV7-2; clone size: few; CDR3 DNA: TGTGCCAGCAGCTTGACACAAAACTATGGCTACACCTTC; CDR3 protein: CASSLTQNYGYTF
D gene: -; J gene: TRBJ2-7; V gene: TRBV6-5; clone size: -; CDR3 DNA: TGTGCCAGCAGTTATAGTCCCGGGGAGAGAGACTACGAGCAGTACTTC; CDR3 protein: CASSYSPGERDYEQYF
D gene: -; J gene: TRBJ2-3; V gene: TRBV13; clone size: few; CDR3 DNA: TGTGCCAGCAGTGAAGCAGTAAATACGCAGTATTTT; CDR3 protein: CASSEAVNTQYF
D gene: -; J gene: TRBJ2-3; V gene: TRBV7-2; clone size: -; CDR3 DNA: TGTGCCAGCAGCTTAGTAGGCGGGAACGAGAATACGCAGTATTTT; CDR3 protein: CASSLVGGNENTQYF
D gene: -; J gene: TRBJ2-7; V gene: TRBV10-3; clone size: -; CDR3 DNA: TGTGCCATCAGTGAATTCGACAGGACCTACGAGCAGTACTTC; CDR3 protein: CAISEFDRTYEQYF
D gene: -; J gene: TRBJ2-3; V gene: TRBV30; clone size: -; CDR3 DNA: TGTGCCTGGAGTGTAGCTAGAGCTCGATATACGCAGTATTTT; CDR3 protein: CAWSVARARYTQYF
D gene: TRBD2; J gene: TRBJ2-3; V gene: TRBV7-6; clone size: few; CDR3 DNA: TGTGCCAGCAGCTTAGGAACCGGGACTAGCGGGAGAGCCCAGTATTTT; CDR3 protein: CASSLGTGTSGRAQYF
D gene: -; J gene: TRBJ2-2; V gene: TRBV12-5; clone size: -; CDR3 DNA: TGTGCTAGTGGTTTGCGATCCCTCGGCAGGGGGAACACCGGGGAGCTGTTTTTT; CDR3 protein: CASGLRSLGRGNTGELFF